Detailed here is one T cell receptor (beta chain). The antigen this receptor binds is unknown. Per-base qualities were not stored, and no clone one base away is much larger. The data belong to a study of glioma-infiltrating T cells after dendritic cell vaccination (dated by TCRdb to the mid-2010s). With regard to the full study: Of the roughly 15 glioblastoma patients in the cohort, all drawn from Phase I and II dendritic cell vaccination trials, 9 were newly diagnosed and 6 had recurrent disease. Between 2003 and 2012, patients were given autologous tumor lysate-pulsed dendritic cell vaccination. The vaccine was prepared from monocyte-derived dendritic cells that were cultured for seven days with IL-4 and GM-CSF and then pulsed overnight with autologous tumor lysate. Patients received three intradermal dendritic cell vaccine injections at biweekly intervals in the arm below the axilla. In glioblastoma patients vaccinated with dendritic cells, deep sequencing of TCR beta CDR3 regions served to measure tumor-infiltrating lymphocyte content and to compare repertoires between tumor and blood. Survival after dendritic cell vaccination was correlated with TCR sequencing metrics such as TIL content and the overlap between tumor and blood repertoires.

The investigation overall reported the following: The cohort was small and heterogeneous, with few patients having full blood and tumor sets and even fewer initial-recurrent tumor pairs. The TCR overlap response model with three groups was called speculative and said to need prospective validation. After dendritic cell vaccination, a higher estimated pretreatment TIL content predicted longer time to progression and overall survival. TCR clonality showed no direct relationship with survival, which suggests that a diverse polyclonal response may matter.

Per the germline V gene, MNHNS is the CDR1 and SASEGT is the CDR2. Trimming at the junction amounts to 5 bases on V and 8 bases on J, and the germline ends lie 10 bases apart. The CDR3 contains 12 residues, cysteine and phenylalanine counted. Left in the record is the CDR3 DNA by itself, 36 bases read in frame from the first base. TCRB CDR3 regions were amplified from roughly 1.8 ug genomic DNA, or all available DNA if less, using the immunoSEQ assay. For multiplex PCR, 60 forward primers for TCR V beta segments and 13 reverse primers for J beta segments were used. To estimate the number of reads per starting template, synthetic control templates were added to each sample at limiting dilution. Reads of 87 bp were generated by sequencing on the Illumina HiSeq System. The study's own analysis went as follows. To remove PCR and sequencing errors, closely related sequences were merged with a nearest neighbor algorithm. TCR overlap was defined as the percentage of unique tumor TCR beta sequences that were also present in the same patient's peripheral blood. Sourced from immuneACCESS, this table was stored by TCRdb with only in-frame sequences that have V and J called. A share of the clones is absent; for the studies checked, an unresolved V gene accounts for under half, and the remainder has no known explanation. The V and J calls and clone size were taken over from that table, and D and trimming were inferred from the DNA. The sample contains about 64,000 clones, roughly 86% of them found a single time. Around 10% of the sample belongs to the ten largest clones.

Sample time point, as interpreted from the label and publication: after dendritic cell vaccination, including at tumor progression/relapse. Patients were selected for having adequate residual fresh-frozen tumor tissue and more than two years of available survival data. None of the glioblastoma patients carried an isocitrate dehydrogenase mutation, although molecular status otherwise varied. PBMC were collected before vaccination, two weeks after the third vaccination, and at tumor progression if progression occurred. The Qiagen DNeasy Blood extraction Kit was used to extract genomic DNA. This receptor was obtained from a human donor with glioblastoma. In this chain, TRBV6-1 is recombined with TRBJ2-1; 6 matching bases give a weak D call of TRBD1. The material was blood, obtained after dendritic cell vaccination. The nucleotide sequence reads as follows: TGTGCCAGCAGTACAGGGTGGGATGAGCAGTTCTTC. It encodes CASSTGWDEQFF.